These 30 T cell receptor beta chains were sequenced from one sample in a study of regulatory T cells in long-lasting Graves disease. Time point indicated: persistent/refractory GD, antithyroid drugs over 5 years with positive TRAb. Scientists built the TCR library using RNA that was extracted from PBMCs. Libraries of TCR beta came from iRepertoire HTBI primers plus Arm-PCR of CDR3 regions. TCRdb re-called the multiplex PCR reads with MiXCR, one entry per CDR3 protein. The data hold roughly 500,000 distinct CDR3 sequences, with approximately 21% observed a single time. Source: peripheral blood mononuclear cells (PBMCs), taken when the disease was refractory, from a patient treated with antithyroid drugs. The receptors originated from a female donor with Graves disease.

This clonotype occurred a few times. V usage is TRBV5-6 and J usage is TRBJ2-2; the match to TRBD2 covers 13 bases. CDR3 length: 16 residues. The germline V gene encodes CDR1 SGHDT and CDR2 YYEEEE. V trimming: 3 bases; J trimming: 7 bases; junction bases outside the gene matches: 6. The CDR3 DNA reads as TGTGCCAGCAGCTCAGGGACTAGCGGGATTATCGGGGAGCTGTTTTTT. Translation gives CASSSGTSGIIGELFF.

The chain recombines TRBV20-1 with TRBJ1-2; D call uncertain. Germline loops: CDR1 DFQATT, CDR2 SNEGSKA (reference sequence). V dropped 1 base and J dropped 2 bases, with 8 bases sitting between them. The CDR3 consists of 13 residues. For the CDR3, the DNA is TGCAGTGCTAGAGTCGGGCCGAACTATGGCTACACCTTC. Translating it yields CSARVGPNYGYTF.

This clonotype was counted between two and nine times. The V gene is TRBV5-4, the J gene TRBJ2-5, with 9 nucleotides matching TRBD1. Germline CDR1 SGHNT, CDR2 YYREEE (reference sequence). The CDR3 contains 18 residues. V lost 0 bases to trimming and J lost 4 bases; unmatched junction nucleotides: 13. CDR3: CASSLAPGQGGTRETQYF. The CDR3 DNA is TGTGCCAGCAGCTTGGCCCCGGGACAGGGAGGGACGAGAGAGACCCAGTACTTC. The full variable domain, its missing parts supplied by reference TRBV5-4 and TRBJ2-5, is ETGVTQSPTHLIKTRGQQVTLRCSSQSGHNTVSWYQQALGQGPQFIFQYYREEENGRGNFPPRFSGLQFPNYSSELNVNALELDDSALYLCASSLAPGQGGTRETQYFGPGTRLLVL.

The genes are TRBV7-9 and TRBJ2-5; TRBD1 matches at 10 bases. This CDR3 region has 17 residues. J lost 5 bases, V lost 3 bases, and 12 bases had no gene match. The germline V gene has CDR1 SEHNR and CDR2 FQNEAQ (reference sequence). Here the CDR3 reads CASSFRIGTGVVETQYF. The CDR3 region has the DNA TGTGCCAGCAGCTTCCGGATCGGGACAGGGGTTGTGGAGACCCAGTACTTC.

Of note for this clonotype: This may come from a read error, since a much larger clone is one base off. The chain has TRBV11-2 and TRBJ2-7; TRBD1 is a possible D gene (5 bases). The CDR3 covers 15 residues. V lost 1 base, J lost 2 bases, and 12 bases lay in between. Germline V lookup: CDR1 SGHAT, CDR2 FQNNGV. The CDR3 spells CASSLGGRVPYEQYF. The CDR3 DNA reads TGTGCCAGCAGCTTAGGGGGCAGGGTACCCTACGAGCAGTACTTC.

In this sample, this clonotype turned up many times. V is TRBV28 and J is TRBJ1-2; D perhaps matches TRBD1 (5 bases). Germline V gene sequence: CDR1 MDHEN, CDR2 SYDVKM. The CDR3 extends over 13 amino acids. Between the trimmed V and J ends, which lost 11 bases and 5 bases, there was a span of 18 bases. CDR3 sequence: CAAGQGPGYGYTF. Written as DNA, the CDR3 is TGTGCCGCAGGGCAGGGTCCAGGATATGGCTACACCTTC.

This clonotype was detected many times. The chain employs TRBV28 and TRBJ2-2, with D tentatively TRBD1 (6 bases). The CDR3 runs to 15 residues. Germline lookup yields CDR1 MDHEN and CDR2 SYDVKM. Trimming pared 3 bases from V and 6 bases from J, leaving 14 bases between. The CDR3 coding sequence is TGTGCCAGCAGTTTCAGGGGTAGTCGAGCCGGGGAGCTGTTTTTT. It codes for CASSFRGSRAGELFF.

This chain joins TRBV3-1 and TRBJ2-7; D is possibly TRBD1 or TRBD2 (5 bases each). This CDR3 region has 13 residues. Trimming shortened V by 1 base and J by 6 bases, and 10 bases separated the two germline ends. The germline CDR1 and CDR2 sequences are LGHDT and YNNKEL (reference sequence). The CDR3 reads CASSQGGAGEQYF. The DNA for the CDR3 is TGTGCCAGCAGCCAAGGGGGCGCGGGCGAGCAGTACTTC.

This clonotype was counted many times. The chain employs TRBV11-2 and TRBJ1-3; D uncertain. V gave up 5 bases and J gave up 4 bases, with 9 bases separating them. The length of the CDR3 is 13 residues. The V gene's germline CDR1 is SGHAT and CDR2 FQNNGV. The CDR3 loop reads CASSLLRGNTIYF. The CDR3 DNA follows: TGTGCCAGCAGCCTTCTAAGAGGAAACACCATATATTTT.

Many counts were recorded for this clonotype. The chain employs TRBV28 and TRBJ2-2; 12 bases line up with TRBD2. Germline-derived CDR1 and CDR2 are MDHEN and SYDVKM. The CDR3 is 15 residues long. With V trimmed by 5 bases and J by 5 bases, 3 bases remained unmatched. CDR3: CASSPGTSGTGELFF. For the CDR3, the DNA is TGTGCCAGCAGTCCCGGGACTAGCGGGACCGGGGAGCTGTTTTTT. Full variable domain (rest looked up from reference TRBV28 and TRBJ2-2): DVKVTQSSRYLVKRTGEKVFLECVQDMDHENMFWYRQDPGLGLRLIYFSYDVKMKEKGDIPEGYSVSREKKERFSLILESASTNQTSMYLCASSPGTSGTGELFFGEGSRLTVL.

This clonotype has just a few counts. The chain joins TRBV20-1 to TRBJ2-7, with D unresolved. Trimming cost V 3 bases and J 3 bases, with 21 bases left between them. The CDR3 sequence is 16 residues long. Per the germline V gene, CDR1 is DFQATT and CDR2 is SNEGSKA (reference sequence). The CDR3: CSASLHKASLRYEQYF. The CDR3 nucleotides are TGCAGTGCTAGTCTCCACAAGGCGTCTCTTCGCTACGAGCAGTACTTC.

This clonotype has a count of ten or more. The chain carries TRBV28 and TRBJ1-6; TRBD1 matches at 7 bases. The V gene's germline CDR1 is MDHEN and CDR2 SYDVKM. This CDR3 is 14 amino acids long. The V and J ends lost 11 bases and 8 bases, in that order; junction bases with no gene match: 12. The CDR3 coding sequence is TGTGCCGCTGGACCGGGACAGATGGATTCACCCCTCCACTTT. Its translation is CAAGPGQMDSPLHF.

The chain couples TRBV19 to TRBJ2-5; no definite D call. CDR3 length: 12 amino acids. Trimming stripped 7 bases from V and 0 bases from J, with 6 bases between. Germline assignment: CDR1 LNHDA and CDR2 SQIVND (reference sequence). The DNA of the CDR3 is TGTGCCAGTACCGACAACCAAGAGACCCAGTACTTC. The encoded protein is CASTDNQETQYF.

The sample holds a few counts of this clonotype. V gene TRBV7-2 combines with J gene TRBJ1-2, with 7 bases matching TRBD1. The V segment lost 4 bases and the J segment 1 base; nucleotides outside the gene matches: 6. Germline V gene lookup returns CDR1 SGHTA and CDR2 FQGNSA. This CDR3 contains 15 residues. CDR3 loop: CASSSGDRRNYGYTF. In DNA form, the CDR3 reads TGTGCCAGCAGCTCGGGGGACAGACGTAACTATGGCTACACCTTC.

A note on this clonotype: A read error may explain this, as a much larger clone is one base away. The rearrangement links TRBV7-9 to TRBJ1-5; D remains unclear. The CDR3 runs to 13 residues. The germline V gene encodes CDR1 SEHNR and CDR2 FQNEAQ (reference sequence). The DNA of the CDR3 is TGTGCCAGCAGCTGGACGGAGAATCGGCCCCAGCATTTT. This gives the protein CASSWTENRPQHF.

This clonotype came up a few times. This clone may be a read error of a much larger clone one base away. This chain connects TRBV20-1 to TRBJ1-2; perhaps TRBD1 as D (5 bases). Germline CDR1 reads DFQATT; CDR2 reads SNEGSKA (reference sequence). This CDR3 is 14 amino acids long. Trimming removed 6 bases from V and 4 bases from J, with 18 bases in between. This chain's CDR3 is CSAPTIRRGYGYTF. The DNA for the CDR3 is TGCAGTGCCCCGACAATTCGGAGGGGCTATGGCTACACCTTC.

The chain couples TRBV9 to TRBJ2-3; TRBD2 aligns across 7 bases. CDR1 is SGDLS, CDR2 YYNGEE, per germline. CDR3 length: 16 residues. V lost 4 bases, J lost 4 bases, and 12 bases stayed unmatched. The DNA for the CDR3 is TGTGCCAGCAGCCTAAGCGGGGTTGGAGGGGCAGATACGCAGTATTTT. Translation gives CASSLSGVGGADTQYF.

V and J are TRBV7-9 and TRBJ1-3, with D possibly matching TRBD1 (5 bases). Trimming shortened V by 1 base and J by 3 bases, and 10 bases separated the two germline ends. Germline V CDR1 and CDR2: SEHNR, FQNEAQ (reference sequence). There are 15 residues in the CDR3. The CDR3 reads CASSLGGTLGNTIYF. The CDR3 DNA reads TGTGCCAGCAGCTTAGGTGGGACGCTTGGAAACACCATATATTTT.

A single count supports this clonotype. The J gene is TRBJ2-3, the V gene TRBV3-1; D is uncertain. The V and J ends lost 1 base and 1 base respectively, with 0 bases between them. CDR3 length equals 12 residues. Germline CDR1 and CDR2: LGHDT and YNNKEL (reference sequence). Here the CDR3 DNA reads TGTGCCAGCAGCCAAGGCACAGATACGCAGTATTTT. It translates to CASSQGTDTQYF.

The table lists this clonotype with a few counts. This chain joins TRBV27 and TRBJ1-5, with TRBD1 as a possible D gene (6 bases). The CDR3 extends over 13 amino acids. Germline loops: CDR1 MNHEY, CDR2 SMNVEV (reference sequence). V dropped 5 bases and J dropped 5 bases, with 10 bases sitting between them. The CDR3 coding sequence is TGTGCCAGCAGTCGGGACACCGATCAGCCCCAGCATTTT. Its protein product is CASSRDTDQPQHF.

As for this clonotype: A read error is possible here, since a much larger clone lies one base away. CDR3 bases: TGTGTCAGCAGGTCAGGGGGACAAGAGACCCAGTACTTC. Protein sequence: CVSRSGGQETQYF. The V gene is TRBV28, the J gene TRBJ2-5; 7 bases map to TRBD1. Germline assignment: CDR1 MDHEN and CDR2 SYDVKM. This CDR3 region has 13 residues.

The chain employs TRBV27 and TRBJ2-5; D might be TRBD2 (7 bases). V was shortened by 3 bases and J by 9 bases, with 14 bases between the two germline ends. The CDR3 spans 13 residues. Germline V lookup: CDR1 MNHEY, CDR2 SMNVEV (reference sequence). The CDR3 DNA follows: TGTGCCAGCAGTTTTACAGGGAGGGAGGCCCAGTACTTC. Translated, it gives CASSFTGREAQYF.

In DNA, the CDR3 is TGTGCCAGTAGTGCCGCCGGCGGGACAGGATACTACGAGCAGTACTTC. Protein product: CASSAAGGTGYYEQYF. The rearrangement joins TRBV19 to TRBJ2-7, with 8 bases lining up with TRBD1. This CDR3 spans 16 amino acids. J lost 3 bases, V lost 5 bases, and 12 bases had no gene match. Germline loops: CDR1 LNHDA, CDR2 SQIVND (reference sequence).

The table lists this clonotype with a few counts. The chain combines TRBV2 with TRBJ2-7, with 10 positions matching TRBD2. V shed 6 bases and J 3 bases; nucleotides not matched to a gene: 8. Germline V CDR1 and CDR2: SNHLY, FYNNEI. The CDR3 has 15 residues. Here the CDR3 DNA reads TGTGCCAGCAGCTCCGGAACTAGCGGGGTCTACGAGCAGTACTTC. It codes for CASSSGTSGVYEQYF.

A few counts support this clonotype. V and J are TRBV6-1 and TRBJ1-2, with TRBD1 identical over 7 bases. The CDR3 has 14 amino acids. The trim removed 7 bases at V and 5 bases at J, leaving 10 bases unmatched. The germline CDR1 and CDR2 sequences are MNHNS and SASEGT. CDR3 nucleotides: TGTGCCAGCACCCTCGACAGGGTTGATTATGGCTACACCTTC. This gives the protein CASTLDRVDYGYTF.

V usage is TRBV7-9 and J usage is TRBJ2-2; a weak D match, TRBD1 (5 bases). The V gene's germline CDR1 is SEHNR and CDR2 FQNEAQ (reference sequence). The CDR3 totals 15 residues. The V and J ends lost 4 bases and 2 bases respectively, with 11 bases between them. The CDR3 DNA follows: TGTGCCAGCAGCTCCGCCGACAGTAACACCGGGGAGCTGTTTTTT. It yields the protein CASSSADSNTGELFF.

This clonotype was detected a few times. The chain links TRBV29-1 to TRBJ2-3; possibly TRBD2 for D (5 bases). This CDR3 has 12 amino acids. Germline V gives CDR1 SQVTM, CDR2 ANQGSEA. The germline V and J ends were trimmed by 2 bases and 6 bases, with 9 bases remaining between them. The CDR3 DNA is TGCAGCGTTGAAATAGCGAGGGATACGCAGTATTTT. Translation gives CSVEIARDTQYF.

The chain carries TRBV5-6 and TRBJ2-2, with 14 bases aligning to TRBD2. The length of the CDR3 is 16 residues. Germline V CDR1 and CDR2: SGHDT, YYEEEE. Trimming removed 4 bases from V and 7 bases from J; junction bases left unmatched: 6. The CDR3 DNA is TGTGCCAGCAGCCTCGGACTAGCGGGAGGCCACGGGGAGCTGTTTTTT. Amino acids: CASSLGLAGGHGELFF.

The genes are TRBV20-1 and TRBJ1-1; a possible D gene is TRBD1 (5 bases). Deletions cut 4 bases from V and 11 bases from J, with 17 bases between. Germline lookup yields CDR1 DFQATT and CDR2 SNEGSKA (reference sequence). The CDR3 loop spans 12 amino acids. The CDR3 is CSAIQGTSRAFF. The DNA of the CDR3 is TGCAGTGCTATCCAAGGGACTAGCAGGGCTTTCTTT.

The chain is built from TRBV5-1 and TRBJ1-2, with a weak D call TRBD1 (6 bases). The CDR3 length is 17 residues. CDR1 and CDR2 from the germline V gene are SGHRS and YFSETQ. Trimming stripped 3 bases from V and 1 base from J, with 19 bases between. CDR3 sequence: CASSYPREGGGNYGYTF. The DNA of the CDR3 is TGCGCCAGCAGCTATCCCCGTGAGGGAGGGGGTAACTATGGCTACACCTTC.